Described below is a single TCR beta chain sequence and its context. Original methodology: How many nucleated cells were present was estimated from reference gene primer amplification. The data were produced by immunoSEQ multiplex PCR, yet TCRdb's version contains in-frame clones alone and is incomplete. The V and J calls and clone size were taken over from that table, and D and trimming were inferred from the DNA. Of fewer than 100,000 clones in the sample, 75% to 95% were seen once. The CDR3 is made up of 14 amino acids. Germline V lookup: CDR1 MNHEY, CDR2 SMNVEV (reference sequence). Unmatched junction bases numbered 7, after V lost 6 bases and J lost 4 bases. The data belong to a study of blood T cell repertoires in COVID-19. Overall study: Acute and convalescent COVID-19 specimens originated in the United States, Italy and Spain. From T cells, B-cell-depleted T cells, or PBMCs came the material, which was cDNA or gDNA.

The chain employs TRBV27 and TRBJ2-3; 7 positions match TRBD1. The TCR sequence derives from a woman older than 75 with acute or convalescent COVID-19. Source material: peripheral blood. The CDR3 DNA reads TGTGCCAGCAGAGGGGGCTCCTTCTCAGATACGCAGTATTTT. Translated: CASRGGSFSDTQYF.